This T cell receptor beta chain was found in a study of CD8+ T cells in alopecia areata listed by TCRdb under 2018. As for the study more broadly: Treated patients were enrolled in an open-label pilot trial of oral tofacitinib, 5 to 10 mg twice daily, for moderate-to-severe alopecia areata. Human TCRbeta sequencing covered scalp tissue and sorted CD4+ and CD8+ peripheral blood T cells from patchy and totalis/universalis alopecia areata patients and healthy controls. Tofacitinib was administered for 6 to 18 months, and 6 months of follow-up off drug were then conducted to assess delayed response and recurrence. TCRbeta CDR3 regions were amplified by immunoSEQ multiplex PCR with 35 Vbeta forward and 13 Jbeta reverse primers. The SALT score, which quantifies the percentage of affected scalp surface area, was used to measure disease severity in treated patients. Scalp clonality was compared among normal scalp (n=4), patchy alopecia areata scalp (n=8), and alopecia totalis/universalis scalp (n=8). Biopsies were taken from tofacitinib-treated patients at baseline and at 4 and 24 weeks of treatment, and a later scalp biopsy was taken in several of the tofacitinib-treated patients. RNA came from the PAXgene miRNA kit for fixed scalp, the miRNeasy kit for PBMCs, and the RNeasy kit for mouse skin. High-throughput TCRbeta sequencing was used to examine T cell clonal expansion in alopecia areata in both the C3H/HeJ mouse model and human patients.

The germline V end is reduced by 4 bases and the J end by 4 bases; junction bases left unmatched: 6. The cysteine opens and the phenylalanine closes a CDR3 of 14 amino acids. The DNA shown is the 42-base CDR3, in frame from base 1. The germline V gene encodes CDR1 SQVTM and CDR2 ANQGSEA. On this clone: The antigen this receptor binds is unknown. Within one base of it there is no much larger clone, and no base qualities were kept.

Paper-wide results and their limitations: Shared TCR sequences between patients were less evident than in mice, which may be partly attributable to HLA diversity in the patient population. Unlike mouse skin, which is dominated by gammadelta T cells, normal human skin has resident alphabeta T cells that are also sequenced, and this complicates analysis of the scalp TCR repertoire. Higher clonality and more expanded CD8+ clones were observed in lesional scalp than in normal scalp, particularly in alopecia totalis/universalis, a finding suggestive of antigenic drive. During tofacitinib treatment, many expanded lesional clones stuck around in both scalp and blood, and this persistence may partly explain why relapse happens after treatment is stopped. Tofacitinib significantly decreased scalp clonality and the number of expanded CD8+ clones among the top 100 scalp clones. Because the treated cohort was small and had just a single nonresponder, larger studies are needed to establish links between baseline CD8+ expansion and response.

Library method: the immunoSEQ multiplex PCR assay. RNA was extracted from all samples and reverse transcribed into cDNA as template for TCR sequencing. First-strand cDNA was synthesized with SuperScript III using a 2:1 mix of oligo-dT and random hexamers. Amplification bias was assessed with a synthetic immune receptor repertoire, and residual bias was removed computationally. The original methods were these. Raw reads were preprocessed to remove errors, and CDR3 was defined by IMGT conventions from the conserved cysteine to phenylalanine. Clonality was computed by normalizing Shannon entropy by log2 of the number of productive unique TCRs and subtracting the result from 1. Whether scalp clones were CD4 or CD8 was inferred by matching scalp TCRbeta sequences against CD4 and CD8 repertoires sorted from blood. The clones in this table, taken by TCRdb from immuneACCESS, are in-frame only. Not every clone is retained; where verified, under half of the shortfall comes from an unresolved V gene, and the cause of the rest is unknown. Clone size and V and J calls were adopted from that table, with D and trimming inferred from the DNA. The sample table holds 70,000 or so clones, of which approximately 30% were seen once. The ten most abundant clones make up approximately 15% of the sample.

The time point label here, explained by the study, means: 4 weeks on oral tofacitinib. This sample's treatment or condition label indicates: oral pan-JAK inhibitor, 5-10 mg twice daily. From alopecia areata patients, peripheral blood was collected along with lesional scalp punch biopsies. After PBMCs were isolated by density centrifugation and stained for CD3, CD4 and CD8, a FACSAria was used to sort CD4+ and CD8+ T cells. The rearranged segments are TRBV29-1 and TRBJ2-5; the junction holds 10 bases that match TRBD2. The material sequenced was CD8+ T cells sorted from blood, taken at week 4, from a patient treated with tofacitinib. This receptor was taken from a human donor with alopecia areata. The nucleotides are TGCAGCGTTGCTGGACTAGCGGACGCAGAGACCCAGTACTTC. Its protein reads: CSVAGLADAETQYF.